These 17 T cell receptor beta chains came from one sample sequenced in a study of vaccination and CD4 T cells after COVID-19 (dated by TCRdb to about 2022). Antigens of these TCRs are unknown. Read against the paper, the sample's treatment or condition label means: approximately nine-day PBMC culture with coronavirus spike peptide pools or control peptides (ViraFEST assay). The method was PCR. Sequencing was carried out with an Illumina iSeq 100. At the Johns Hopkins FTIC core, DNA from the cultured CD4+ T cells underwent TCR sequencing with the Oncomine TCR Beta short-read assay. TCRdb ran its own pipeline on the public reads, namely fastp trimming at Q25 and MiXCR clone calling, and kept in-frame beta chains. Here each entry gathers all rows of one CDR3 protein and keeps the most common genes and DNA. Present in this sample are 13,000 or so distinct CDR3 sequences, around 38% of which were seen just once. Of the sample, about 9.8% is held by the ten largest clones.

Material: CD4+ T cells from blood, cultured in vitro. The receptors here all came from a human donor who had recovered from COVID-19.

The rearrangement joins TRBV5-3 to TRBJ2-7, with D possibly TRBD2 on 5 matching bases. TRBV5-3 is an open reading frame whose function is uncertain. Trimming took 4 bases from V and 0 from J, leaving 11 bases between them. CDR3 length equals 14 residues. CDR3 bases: TGTGCCAGAAGCCCTTTCGGGGACTCCTACGAGCAGTACTTC. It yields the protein CARSPFGDSYEQYF.

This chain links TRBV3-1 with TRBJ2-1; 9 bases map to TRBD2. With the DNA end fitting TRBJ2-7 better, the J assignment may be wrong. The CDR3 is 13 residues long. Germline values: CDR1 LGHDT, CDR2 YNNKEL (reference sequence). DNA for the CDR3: TGTGCCAGCAGCCAGTTGACTAGCGGCGAGCAGTACTTC. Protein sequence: CASSQLTSGEQYF.

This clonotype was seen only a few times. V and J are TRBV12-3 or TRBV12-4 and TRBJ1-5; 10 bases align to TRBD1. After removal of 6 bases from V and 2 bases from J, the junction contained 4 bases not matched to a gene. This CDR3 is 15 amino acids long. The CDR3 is CASRATGGGNQPQHF. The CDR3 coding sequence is TGTGCCAGCAGGGCGACAGGGGGCGGCAATCAGCCCCAGCATTTT.

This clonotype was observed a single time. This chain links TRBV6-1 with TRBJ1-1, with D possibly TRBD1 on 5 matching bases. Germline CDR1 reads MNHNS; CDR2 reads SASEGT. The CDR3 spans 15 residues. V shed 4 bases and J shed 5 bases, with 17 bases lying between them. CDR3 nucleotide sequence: TGTGCCAGCAGTGGGTATGATGGGAGGGGAACTGAAGCTTTCTTT. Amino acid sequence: CASSGYDGRGTEAFF.

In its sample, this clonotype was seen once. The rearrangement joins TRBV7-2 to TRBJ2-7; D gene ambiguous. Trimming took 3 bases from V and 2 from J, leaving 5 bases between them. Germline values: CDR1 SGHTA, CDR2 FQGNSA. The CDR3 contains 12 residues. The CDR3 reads CASSFEAYEQYF. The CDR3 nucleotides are TGTGCCAGCAGCTTCGAGGCCTACGAGCAGTACTTC.

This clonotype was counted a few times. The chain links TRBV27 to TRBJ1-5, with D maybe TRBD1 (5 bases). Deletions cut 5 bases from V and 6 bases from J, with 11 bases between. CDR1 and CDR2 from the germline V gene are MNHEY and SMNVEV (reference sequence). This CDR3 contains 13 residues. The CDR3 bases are TGTGCCAGCAGTGGGGCGCTCAGTCAGCCCCAGCATTTT. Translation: CASSGALSQPQHF.

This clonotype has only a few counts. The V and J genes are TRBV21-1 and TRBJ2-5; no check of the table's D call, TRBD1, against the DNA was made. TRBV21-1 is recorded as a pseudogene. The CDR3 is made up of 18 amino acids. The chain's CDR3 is CASSPQKGRQGGQETQYF. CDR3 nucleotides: TGTGCCAGCAGCCCCCAGAAGGGTCGACAGGGAGGGCAAGAGACCCAGTACTTC.

The CDR3 DNA sequence: TGTGCCAGCAGCCACCCTGGCCCGCTTCGGTCCGGCGGGGAGCTGTTTTTT. Translating it yields CASSHPGPLRSGGELFF. The rearrangement uses TRBV6-1 and TRBJ2-2; D is uncertain. The CDR3 consists of 17 residues. V lost 6 bases to trimming and J lost 7 bases, with 24 bases between them. Germline V lookup: CDR1 MNHNS, CDR2 SASEGT.

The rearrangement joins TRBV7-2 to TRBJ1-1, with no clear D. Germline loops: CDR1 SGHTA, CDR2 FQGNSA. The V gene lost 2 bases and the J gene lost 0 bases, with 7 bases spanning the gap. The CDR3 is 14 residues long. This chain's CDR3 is CASSLNLLNTEAFF. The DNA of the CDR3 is TGTGCCAGCAGCTTAAACCTCTTGAACACTGAAGCTTTCTTT.

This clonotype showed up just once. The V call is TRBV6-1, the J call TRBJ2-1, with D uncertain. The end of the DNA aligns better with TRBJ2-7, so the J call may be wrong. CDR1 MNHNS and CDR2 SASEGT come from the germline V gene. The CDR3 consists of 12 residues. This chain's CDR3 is CASSPSRVEQYF. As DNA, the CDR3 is TGTGCCAGCAGTCCCTCCCGCGTCGAGCAGTACTTC.

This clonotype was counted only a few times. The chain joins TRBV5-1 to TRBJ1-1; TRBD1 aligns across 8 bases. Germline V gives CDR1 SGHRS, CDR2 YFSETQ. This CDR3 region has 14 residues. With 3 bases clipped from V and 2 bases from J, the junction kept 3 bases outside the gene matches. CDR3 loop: CASSSGQANTEAFF. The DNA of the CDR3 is TGCGCCAGCAGCTCGGGACAGGCCAACACTGAAGCTTTCTTT.

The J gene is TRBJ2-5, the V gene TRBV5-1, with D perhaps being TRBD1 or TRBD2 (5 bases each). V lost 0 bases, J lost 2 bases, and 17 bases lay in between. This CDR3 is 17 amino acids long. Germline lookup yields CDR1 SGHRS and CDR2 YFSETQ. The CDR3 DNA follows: TGCGCCAGCAGCTTGGCCCTAGGGACCGGTAGGCAAGAGACCCAGTACTTC. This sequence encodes CASSLALGTGRQETQYF.

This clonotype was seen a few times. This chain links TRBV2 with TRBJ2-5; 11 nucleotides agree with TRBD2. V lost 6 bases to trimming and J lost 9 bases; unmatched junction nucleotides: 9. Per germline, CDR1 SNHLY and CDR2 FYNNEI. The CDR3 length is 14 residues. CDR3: CASSPVLAGGAQYF. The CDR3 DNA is TGTGCCAGCAGCCCCGTGCTAGCGGGGGGTGCCCAGTACTTC.

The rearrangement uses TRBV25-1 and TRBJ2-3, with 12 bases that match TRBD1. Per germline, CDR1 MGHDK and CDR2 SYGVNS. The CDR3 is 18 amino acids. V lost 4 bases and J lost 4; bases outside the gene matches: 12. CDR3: CASSGSSGTGGVPDTQYF. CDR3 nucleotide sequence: TGTGCCAGCAGTGGCTCTTCCGGGACAGGGGGCGTTCCAGATACGCAGTATTTT. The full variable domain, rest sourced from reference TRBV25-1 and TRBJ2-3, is EADIYQTPRYLVIGTGKKITLECSQTMGHDKMYWYQQDPGMELHLIHYSYGVNSTEKGDLSSESTVSRIRTEHFPLTLESARPSHTSQYLCASSGSSGTGGVPDTQYFGPGTRLTVL.

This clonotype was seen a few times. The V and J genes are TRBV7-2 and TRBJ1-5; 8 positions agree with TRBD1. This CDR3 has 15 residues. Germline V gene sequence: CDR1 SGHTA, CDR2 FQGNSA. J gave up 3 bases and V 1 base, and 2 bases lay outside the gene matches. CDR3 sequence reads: CASSLGQGSNQPQHF. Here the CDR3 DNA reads TGTGCCAGCAGCTTAGGACAGGGGTCCAATCAGCCCCAGCATTTT. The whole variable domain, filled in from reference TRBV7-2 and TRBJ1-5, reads GAGVSQSPSNKVTEKGKDVELRCDPISGHTALYWYRQSLGQGLEFLIYFQGNSAPDKSGLPSDRFSAERTGGSVSTLTIQRTQQEDSAVYLCASSLGQGSNQPQHFGDGTRLSIL.

CDR3 in amino acids: CASSPMGTRQETQYF. The CDR3 nucleotides are TGTGCCAGCAGCCCAATGGGGACACGACAAGAGACCCAGTACTTC. This rearrangement joins TRBV11-2 to TRBJ2-5; TRBD1 might be the D (6 bases). Germline V gene data show CDR1 as SGHAT and CDR2 as FQNNGV. This CDR3 has 15 amino acids. Trimming took off 5 bases at V and 2 bases at J, with 15 bases between the two ends.

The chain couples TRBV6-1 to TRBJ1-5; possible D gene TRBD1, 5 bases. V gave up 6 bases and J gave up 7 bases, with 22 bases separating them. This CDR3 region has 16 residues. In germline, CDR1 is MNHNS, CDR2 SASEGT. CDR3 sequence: CASRRASGTGNQPQHF. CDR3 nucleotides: TGTGCCAGCAGGAGGGCCAGCGGGACCGGAAACCAGCCCCAGCATTTT.